Below, 13 T cell receptor beta chains from the same sample are listed, as sequenced in a study of read filtering for tumor transcriptome and immune sequencing. The library was built from approximately 400 ng RNA with molecular barcoded adaptors for alpha/delta and beta/gamma chains. Each CDR3 protein is one row after TCRdb ran MiXCR on the reads. The repertoire has around 29,000 distinct CDR3 sequences, 14% of them found once; the top ten carry around two fifths. Sequencing input: a population of CD138-negative cells sorted from bone marrow. The source is a donor at least 40 years old with multiple myeloma.

This clonotype was counted at least ten times. The V call is TRBV3-1, the J call TRBJ1-1, with D uncertain. The length of the CDR3 is 14 residues. The germline V gene has CDR1 LGHDT and CDR2 YNNKEL (reference sequence). The ends were cut back, 5 bases at V and 4 bases at J, with 14 bases in the middle. CDR3 sequence reads: CASSMRAWGTEAFF. For the CDR3, the DNA is TGTGCCAGCAGCATGCGGGCATGGGGCACTGAAGCTTTCTTT.

The table lists this clonotype with many counts. The chain is built from TRBV12-3 or TRBV12-4 and TRBJ1-1; TRBD1 aligns across 8 bases. The V segment lost 6 bases and the J segment 5 bases; nucleotides outside the gene matches: 5. The CDR3 is 13 residues long. CDR3 sequence reads: CASREQGETEAFF. The CDR3 DNA follows: TGTGCCAGCAGAGAACAGGGGGAAACTGAAGCTTTCTTT.

This clonotype was recorded many times. The chain uses TRBV2 and TRBJ1-2, with TRBD1 matching over 7 bases. Germline lookup yields CDR1 SNHLY and CDR2 FYNNEI. CDR3 length: 13 residues. The V and J ends lost 3 bases and 7 bases, in that order; junction bases with no gene match: 5. This CDR3 is CASSEEGASGYTF. The CDR3, as DNA: TGTGCCAGCAGTGAGGAGGGGGCGAGTGGCTACACCTTC. The full variable domain, completed using reference TRBV2 and TRBJ1-2, is EPEVTQTPSHQVTQMGQEVILRCVPISNHLYFYWYRQILGQKVEFLVSFYNNEISEKSEIFDDQFSVERPDGSNFTLKIRSTKLEDSAMYFCASSEEGASGYTFGSGTRLTVV.

This clonotype was counted ten times or more. This chain uses TRBV11-2 with TRBJ2-3; D unclear. V was shortened by 1 base and J by 5 bases, with 13 bases between the two germline ends. Germline CDR1 is SGHAT and CDR2 is FQNNGV. The CDR3 consists of 15 residues. The CDR3 coding sequence is TGTGCCAGCAGCTTAGCCGGCGAACGTGGAGATACGCAGTATTTT. It yields the protein CASSLAGERGDTQYF. Full variable domain (remainder filled in from reference TRBV11-2 and TRBJ2-3): EAGVAQSPRYKIIEKRQSVAFWCNPISGHATLYWYQQILGQGPKLLIQFQNNGVVDDSQLPKDRFSAERLKGVDSTLKIQPAKLEDSAVYLCASSLAGERGDTQYFGPGTRLTVL.

Ten or more counts support this clonotype. The rearrangement uses TRBV11-2 and TRBJ2-7; 7 bases are a match to TRBD1. Trimming cost V 5 bases and J 0 bases; bases outside gene matches: 4. This CDR3 has 14 residues. The germline V gene encodes CDR1 SGHAT and CDR2 FQNNGV. The CDR3 reads CASSPGTASYEQYF. The CDR3 DNA reads as TGTGCCAGCAGCCCCGGGACAGCCTCCTACGAGCAGTACTTC.

This clonotype was seen many times. The chain links TRBV29-1 to TRBJ2-2; D gene uncertain. Per the germline V gene, CDR1 is SQVTM and CDR2 is ANQGSEA. The length of the CDR3 is 11 residues. V was pared by 7 bases and J by 4 bases, with 7 bases between. The CDR3 DNA sequence: TGCAGCGCCAGGAGCACCGGGGAGCTGTTTTTT. As protein: CSARSTGELFF.

The table lists this clonotype with many counts. The gene calls are TRBV5-5 and TRBJ2-7, with 8 bases lining up with TRBD2. J gave up 3 bases and V 3 bases, and 8 bases lay outside the gene matches. In germline, CDR1 is SGHKS, CDR2 YYEKEE (reference sequence). The length of the CDR3 is 15 residues. CDR3 residues: CASSWGLVVNYEQYF. For the CDR3, the DNA is TGTGCCAGCAGCTGGGGACTAGTGGTAAACTACGAGCAGTACTTC.

In regard to this clonotype: One base separates it from a far larger clone, so it is likely a read error. The chain couples TRBV7-2 to TRBJ2-7; D is ambiguous. The CDR3 covers 13 residues. Trimming took 0 bases from V and 7 from J, leaving 10 bases between them. Germline V gene lookup returns CDR1 SGHTA and CDR2 FQGNSA. CDR3 sequence (DNA): TGTGCCAGCAGCTTAGCAAACACGTGGGAGCAGTACTTC. Protein: CASSLANTWEQYF.

The sample holds many counts of this clonotype. The chain carries TRBV6-6 and TRBJ2-1; 10 nucleotides line up with TRBD2. This CDR3 region has 17 residues. V was clipped by 2 bases and J by 6 bases; unmatched bases: 10. Per the germline V gene, CDR1 is MNHNY and CDR2 is SVGAGI (reference sequence). CDR3 protein: CASSYDPLLAGFNEQFF. For the CDR3, the DNA is TGTGCCAGCAGTTACGACCCCCTACTAGCGGGATTCAATGAGCAGTTCTTC.

This rearrangement joins TRBV7-3 to TRBJ2-1; no clear D. The germline CDR1 and CDR2 sequences are SGHTA and FQGTGA. There are 12 residues in the CDR3. The V and J ends lost 5 bases and 8 bases respectively, with 10 bases between them. The CDR3, as DNA: TGTGCCAGCAGCAAAGTGGTCTATGAGCAGTTCTTC. Its translation: CASSKVVYEQFF.

A few counts support this clonotype. The chain joins TRBV3-1 to TRBJ2-1; TRBD2 is a possible D gene (5 bases). Between the trimmed V and J ends, which lost 2 bases and 8 bases, there was a span of 13 bases. Germline CDR1 reads LGHDT; CDR2 reads YNNKEL (reference sequence). This CDR3 has 14 amino acids. CDR3 sequence reads: CASSQMDGLHEQFF. The DNA of the CDR3 is TGTGCCAGCAGCCAAATGGATGGACTGCATGAGCAGTTCTTC.

The rearrangement links TRBV27 to TRBJ2-7; 7 bases fit TRBD1. Trimming took 5 bases from V and 2 from J; bases not matched to a gene: 18. Germline V CDR1 and CDR2: MNHEY, SMNVEV (reference sequence). The CDR3 covers 18 residues. The CDR3 is CASSPDRISTNPPYEQYF. CDR3 in DNA: TGTGCCAGCAGTCCGGACAGGATAAGTACGAACCCGCCCTACGAGCAGTACTTC.

The sample holds many counts of this clonotype. V is TRBV12-3 or TRBV12-4 and J is TRBJ2-7; tentatively, D is TRBD1 or TRBD2 (5 bases each). CDR3 length equals 15 residues. With 3 bases removed from V and 2 bases from J, the gap between germline ends came to 14 bases. The CDR3 DNA reads as TGTGCCAGCAGTTTTTTGGGGGACCGTACCTACGAGCAGTACTTC. It codes for CASSFLGDRTYEQYF.